This TCR beta chain emerged from a study of cytomegalovirus exposure and HLA in healthy donors. Method: immunoSEQ multiplex PCR; TCRdb's copy keeps in-frame clones and lacks some. The sample has approximately 100,000 clones; about 88% are singletons. The CDR3 has 18 amino acids. The germline V gene has CDR1 SGHVS and CDR2 FQNEAQ. Trimming cost V 2 bases and J 0 bases; bases outside gene matches: 9. The donors were part of the validation cohort of fewer than 150 subjects. That cohort was separate from the first cohort, which comprised 700 or so subjects. In its sample, this clone was seen once. The specimen sequenced was PBMCs. The chain links TRBV7-8 to TRBJ1-1; 10 bases match TRBD1. This clonotype was sampled from a woman aged 18-35 years in good health and CMV-seronegative. The CDR3 loop reads CASSLSVDGTGVNTEAFF. CDR3 DNA sequence: TGTGCCAGCAGCTTAAGCGTAGACGGGACAGGGGTGAACACTGAAGCTTTCTTT.